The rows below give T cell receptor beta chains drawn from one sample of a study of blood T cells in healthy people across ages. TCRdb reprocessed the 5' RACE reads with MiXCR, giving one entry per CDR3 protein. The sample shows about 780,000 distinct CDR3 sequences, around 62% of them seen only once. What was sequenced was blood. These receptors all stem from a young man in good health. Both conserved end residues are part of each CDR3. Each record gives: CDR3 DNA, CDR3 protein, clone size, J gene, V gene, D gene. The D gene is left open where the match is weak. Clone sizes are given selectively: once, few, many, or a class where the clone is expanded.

DNA: TGTGCCAGCAGCTTGAAGTTTAGAAGCAATCAGCCCCAGCATTTT
CDR3: CASSLKFRSNQPQHF
size: NA
J: TRBJ1-5
V: TRBV5-6
D: NA

DNA: TGCAGCGCCCTAAACCGGGACGTCGTCACCTACGAGCAGTACTTC
CDR3: CSALNRDVVTYEQYF
size: once
J: TRBJ2-7
V: TRBV29-1
D: NA

DNA: TGTGCCAGCAGCGTAGGGGGACTAGCACGAGAGACCCAGTACTTC
CDR3: CASSVGGLARETQYF
size: NA
J: TRBJ2-5
V: TRBV9
D: TRBD2

DNA: TGTGCCGCAGAGACGATCAAAGAGACCCAGTACTTC
CDR3: CAAETIKETQYF
size: once
J: TRBJ2-5
V: TRBV11-1
D: NA

DNA: TGCGCCAGCAGCCAAAGAGTCCCTAGAATCCAAGGGGTTGGGAATGAGCAGTTCTTC
CDR3: CASSQRVPRIQGVGNEQFF
size: NA
J: TRBJ2-1
V: TRBV4-3
D: NA

DNA: TGTGCCAGCAGCCAGGCCGGAGGAGGGGGACACGAGCAGTACTTC
CDR3: CASSQAGGGGHEQYF
size: NA
J: TRBJ2-7
V: TRBV3-1
D: NA

DNA: TGCAGTGCACCCGGACAGGGACGTTACGAGCAGTACTTC
CDR3: CSAPGQGRYEQYF
size: NA
J: TRBJ2-7
V: TRBV20-1
D: TRBD1

DNA: TGTGCCAGCAGCCGAAACCTAGCGGGGGGGCCGGGGGAGACCCAGTACTTC
CDR3: CASSRNLAGGPGETQYF
size: NA
J: TRBJ2-5
V: TRBV12-3/TRBV12-4
D: TRBD2

DNA: TGTGCCAGCAGCCCCACTAGCGGGCCATTCGCAGATACGCAGTATTTT
CDR3: CASSPTSGPFADTQYF
size: NA
J: TRBJ2-3
V: TRBV4-2
D: TRBD2

DNA: TGTGCCAGCAGACCAGACACCACCTACGAGCAGTACTTC
CDR3: CASRPDTTYEQYF
size: NA
J: TRBJ2-7
V: TRBV2
D: NA

DNA: TGTGCCAGCAGTGAATGGGGGCAAGAGACCCAGTACTTC
CDR3: CASSEWGQETQYF
size: few
J: TRBJ2-5
V: TRBV25-1
D: NA

DNA: TGCAGTGCGCAGACAGGCTATAGCAATCAGCCCCAGCATTTT
CDR3: CSAQTGYSNQPQHF
size: NA
J: TRBJ1-5
V: TRBV20-1
D: NA

DNA: TGCAGCGTTGTTCCGGGGACTAGCGACGCCTACGAGCAGTACTTC
CDR3: CSVVPGTSDAYEQYF
size: NA
J: TRBJ2-7
V: TRBV29-1
D: TRBD2

DNA: TGTGCCAGCAGTCCCTACAGGAATACTAATGAAAAACTGTTTTTT
CDR3: CASSPYRNTNEKLFF
size: NA
J: TRBJ1-4
V: TRBV27
D: NA

DNA: TGTGCCAGCAGCCAATATTGGAACCAAGAGACCCAGTACTTC
CDR3: CASSQYWNQETQYF
size: NA
J: TRBJ2-5
V: TRBV14
D: NA

DNA: TGTGCCTGGAGTTCCCTAGCGAGTGAGCAGTTCTTC
CDR3: CAWSSLASEQFF
size: NA
J: TRBJ2-1
V: TRBV30
D: NA

DNA: TGTGCCAGCAGCCCTGATAATTCACCCCTCCACTTT
CDR3: CASSPDNSPLHF
size: NA
J: TRBJ1-6
V: TRBV7-9
D: NA

DNA: TGCAGCGTTGAAGATCAGGGTAACTCCGACGAGCAGTACTTC
CDR3: CSVEDQGNSDEQYF
size: NA
J: TRBJ2-7
V: TRBV29-1
D: NA

DNA: TGTGCCAGCAGCCCCCCCACAGATACGCAGTATTTT
CDR3: CASSPPTDTQYF
size: many
J: TRBJ2-3
V: TRBV7-2
D: NA

DNA: TGTGCCAGCAGCCGACGGGTCTCCTACAATGAGCAGTTCTTC
CDR3: CASSRRVSYNEQFF
size: NA
J: TRBJ2-1
V: TRBV7-2
D: NA

DNA: TGTGCCAGCAGCTTAGATCCGAGGACCGTCTTGGGTGAGCAGTTCTTC
CDR3: CASSLDPRTVLGEQFF
size: NA
J: TRBJ2-1
V: TRBV7-2
D: NA

DNA: TGCGCCAGCAGCCCTAGGGGACAGGGGTCGGGTTCACCCCTCCACTTT
CDR3: CASSPRGQGSGSPLHF
size: NA
J: TRBJ1-6
V: TRBV5-1
D: TRBD1

DNA: TGTGCCAACCGACAGGGGAGCTCCTACGAGCAGTACTTC
CDR3: CANRQGSSYEQYF
size: NA
J: TRBJ2-7
V: TRBV2
D: TRBD1

DNA: TGTGCCAGCAGCCATCTCCGGGGGGACCCTTCCTACAATGAGCAGTTCTTC
CDR3: CASSHLRGDPSYNEQFF
size: NA
J: TRBJ2-1
V: TRBV14
D: TRBD2

DNA: TGTGCCAGCAGTCCGGGACAGCTTAGCGAGCAGTACTTC
CDR3: CASSPGQLSEQYF
size: once
J: TRBJ2-7
V: TRBV25-1
D: TRBD1

DNA: TGTGCCAGCAGCCTAACAGCGGGGGGCCTCGGTGAGCAGTTCTTC
CDR3: CASSLTAGGLGEQFF
size: NA
J: TRBJ2-1
V: TRBV7-3
D: TRBD2

DNA: TGCAGTACCTTCGACAGGCCCTACAATGAGCAGTTCTTC
CDR3: CSTFDRPYNEQFF
size: NA
J: TRBJ2-1
V: TRBV20-1
D: NA